A single sample is the source of the 14 T cell receptor beta chains below, sequenced in a study of beta chain features in type 1 diabetes. The study's findings and limits: Shortening that was moderate but significant affected the TCRB CDR3s of Type 1 diabetes patients in all four CD4+ subsets.

Antigens for these TCRs are unknown. The entirety of the isolated RNA underwent reverse transcription, so expressed TCRB transcripts were sequenced. Assay: immunoSEQ multiplex PCR; the TCRdb copy retains only in-frame clones and omits some. The repertoire holds about 260,000 clones, with about a fifth as singletons. Input material: naive CD4+ T cells from blood. These TCRs come from a woman in her forties with type 1 diabetes.

The chain joins TRBV30 to TRBJ1-5; no clear D gene. Looked up from germline, CDR1 is GTSNPN and CDR2 is SVGIG (reference sequence). With 3 bases removed from V and 7 bases from J, the gap between germline ends came to 10 bases. This CDR3 comprises 12 residues. CDR3 coding DNA: TGTGCCTGGAGGTCCTTTCTACAGCCCCAGCATTTT. This gives the protein CAWRSFLQPQHF.

This chain joins TRBV6-5 and TRBJ2-3; 10 bases align to TRBD2. CDR1 is MNHEY and CDR2 is SVGAGI in the germline V gene. The junction had 2 bases not matched to a gene; V was cut back by 4 bases and J by 1 base. The CDR3 extends over 15 amino acids. In nucleotides, the CDR3 is TGTGCCAGCAGTTTTCTAGCGGGGGGCACAGATACGCAGTATTTT. This codes for CASSFLAGGTDTQYF.

The chain is built from TRBV6-4 and TRBJ1-1, with a weak D call TRBD1 (5 bases). The CDR3 has 13 residues. Per germline, CDR1 MRHNA and CDR2 SNTAGT. Trimming removed 4 bases from V and 5 bases from J, with 11 bases in between. The CDR3 DNA follows: TGTGCCAGCAGTGCAGGGTTAAGGACTGAAGCTTTCTTT. Protein sequence: CASSAGLRTEAFF.

The table lists this clone with a few counts. The chain carries TRBV5-1 and TRBJ2-1; 8 bases agree with TRBD1. The germline V gene encodes CDR1 SGHRS and CDR2 YFSETQ. This CDR3 region has 16 residues. V dropped 4 bases and J dropped 0; count of bases not matched to a gene: 6. DNA for the CDR3: TGCGCCAGCAGCGTCGGACAGGGAGACTCCTACAATGAGCAGTTCTTC. Translation: CASSVGQGDSYNEQFF.

This clone was observed a handful of times. J is TRBJ2-2 and V is TRBV4-2; 13 bases match TRBD2. Germline lookup yields CDR1 LGHNA and CDR2 YNFKEQ. Trimming cost V 3 bases and J 4 bases; bases outside gene matches: 17. This CDR3 has 21 amino acids. The CDR3 is CASSHIRTSGRGIPTTGELFF. In nucleotides, the CDR3 is TGTGCCAGCAGCCATATAAGAACTAGCGGGAGGGGCATCCCGACCACCGGGGAGCTGTTTTTT.

The chain joins TRBV18 to TRBJ2-1, with 12 bases that match TRBD2. This CDR3 is built from 17 residues. Germline V CDR1 and CDR2: KGHSH, LQKENI. V was clipped by 0 bases and J by 6 bases; unmatched bases: 6. CDR3 region: CASSPPLAGGPGNEQFF. CDR3 DNA sequence: TGTGCCAGCTCACCACCCCTAGCGGGAGGGCCGGGCAATGAGCAGTTCTTC.

The chain has TRBV5-6 and TRBJ2-1, with TRBD2 matching 12 bases. The V segment lost 0 bases and the J segment 8 bases; nucleotides outside the gene matches: 3. The germline V gene encodes CDR1 SGHDT and CDR2 YYEEEE. The CDR3 has 15 residues. CDR3 sequence: CASSLGLAGEDEQFF. The CDR3 DNA reads TGTGCCAGCAGCTTGGGACTAGCGGGAGAGGATGAGCAGTTCTTC.

This clone was observed a handful of times. The V and J genes are TRBV28 and TRBJ2-6; the D is unclear. V lost 7 bases to trimming and J lost 0 bases, with 10 bases between them. This CDR3 spans 15 amino acids. From germline, CDR1 is MDHEN and CDR2 SYDVKM. The CDR3 loop reads CASTLGYSGANVLTF. The CDR3 nucleotides are TGTGCCAGCACCCTCGGGTACTCTGGGGCCAACGTCCTGACTTTC.

This clone came up a few times. Other DNA sequences from this sample encode an identical CDR3 as well. The genes are TRBV2 and TRBJ2-6, with TRBD2 matching 7 bases. Germline CDR1 SNHLY, CDR2 FYNNEI. Unmatched junction bases numbered 4, after V lost 8 bases and J lost 0 bases. The CDR3 runs to 15 residues. The CDR3 DNA sequence: TGTGCCAGCTCGGGAGGCCCCTCTGGGGCCAACGTCCTGACTTTC. Translated, it gives CASSGGPSGANVLTF.

This clone was counted only a few times. Other nucleotide sequences in the sample specify the same CDR3. In DNA, the CDR3 is TGTGCCAGCAGCTTGGAGACAGGGGCCTACAATGAGCAGTTCTTC. Translated: CASSLETGAYNEQFF. J is TRBJ2-1 and V is TRBV5-4; TRBD1 matches at 8 bases. This CDR3 is 15 amino acids long. Germline lookup yields CDR1 SGHNT and CDR2 YYREEE (reference sequence). The V and J ends lost 0 bases and 2 bases, in that order; junction bases with no gene match: 1.

The rearrangement links TRBV7-8 to TRBJ2-1; 11 nucleotides agree with TRBD2. The germline V gene encodes CDR1 SGHVS and CDR2 FQNEAQ. J gave up 0 bases and V 5 bases, and 3 bases lay outside the gene matches. The CDR3 consists of 16 residues. The DNA of the CDR3 is TGTGCCAGCAGCCGAACTAGCGGGAGCTCCTACAATGAGCAGTTCTTC. Translating gives CASSRTSGSSYNEQFF.

A few counts support this clone. The CDR3, as DNA: TGCGCCAGCAGCTTCGGGGGAATAGAAACTGAAGCTTTCTTT. This gives the protein CASSFGGIETEAFF. The genes are TRBV5-1 and TRBJ1-1, with TRBD1 as a possible D gene (5 bases). Trimming cost V 2 bases and J 5 bases, with 13 bases left between them. The CDR3 runs to 14 residues. CDR1 is SGHRS and CDR2 is YFSETQ in the germline V gene.

This chain joins TRBV9 and TRBJ2-5, with 8 bases fitting TRBD2. This CDR3 contains 16 residues. Trimming at V came to 3 bases and at J to 5 bases, leaving 12 bases not matched to a gene. Germline values: CDR1 SGDLS, CDR2 YYNGEE. The CDR3 here is CASSEGSGLGLETQYF. The DNA of the CDR3 is TGTGCCAGCAGCGAAGGTTCGGGACTAGGGTTGGAGACCCAGTACTTC.

This clone was counted a few times. The V gene is TRBV28, the J gene TRBJ1-2; 7 bases agree with TRBD1. After removal of 5 bases from V and 7 bases from J, the junction contained 4 bases not matched to a gene. This CDR3 comprises 12 residues. CDR1 MDHEN and CDR2 SYDVKM come from the germline V gene. CDR3 DNA: TGTGCCAGCAGTGACAGGGTGTTTGGCTACACCTTC. Encoded protein: CASSDRVFGYTF.